These T cell receptor beta chains were read from a single sample in a study of control samples from healthy donors and cancer patients. Here immunoSEQ multiplex PCR was the method, and the copy in TCRdb shows in-frame clones only, minus some. The data show some 120,000 clones, with over 75% seen just once and around 1.2% held by the top ten. Sequenced input: PBMCs. The receptors here all came from a woman aged 50 to 60 with colorectal cancer. The CDR3 runs from the conserved cysteine through the conserved F or W. A D gene is named only where the DNA matches it firmly.

J | V | length | D | CDR3
TRBJ1-4 | TRBV6-5 | 12 | NA | CASSTGGEKLFF
TRBJ2-1 | TRBV12-5 | 12 | NA | CASGLAYNEQFF
TRBJ1-1 | TRBV27 | 13 | NA | CASSPQRNTEAFF
TRBJ1-6 | TRBV5-6 | 15 | NA | CASSRGQDYNSPLHF
TRBJ1-5 | TRBV7-6 | 13 | NA | CASSGGRDQPQHF
TRBJ2-1 | TRBV27 | 15 | NA | CASSSRPTPYNEQFF
TRBJ2-5 | TRBV24-1 | 13 | NA | CATSVSGGETQYF
TRBJ2-3 | TRBV6-6 | 15 | TRBD2 | CASSGISGSADTQYF
TRBJ2-3 | TRBV18 | 15 | NA | CASSKAGRGTDTQYF
TRBJ2-1 | TRBV7-9 | 12 | TRBD2 | CASSLGGLETFF
TRBJ1-4 | TRBV30 | 14 | NA | CAWNVLSPNEKLFF
TRBJ2-3 | TRBV27 | 16 | TRBD2 | CASSFPPGGPVDTQYF
TRBJ1-1 | TRBV3-1/TRBV3-2 | 12 | NA | CASSQGNTEAFF
TRBJ1-2 | TRBV29-1 | 12 | NA | CSVEGNNYGYTF
TRBJ1-1 | TRBV19 | 15 | TRBD1 | CASSIGTGANTEAFF
TRBJ1-6 | TRBV5-1 | 15 | TRBD1 | CASSRRGQGDSPLHF
TRBJ1-2 | TRBV7-9 | 16 | TRBD1 | CASSQPGTGTNYGYTF
TRBJ2-1 | TRBV13 | 16 | NA | CASRESIGGLGNEQFF
TRBJ2-3 | TRBV10-3 | 16 | TRBD2 | CAISAGLAGITDTQYF
TRBJ2-7 | TRBV6-5 | 11 | NA | CASSRGDEQYF
TRBJ2-7 | TRBV7-8 | 14 | NA | CASSLAGRTYEQYF
TRBJ1-5 | TRBV3-1/TRBV3-2 | 14 | TRBD1 | CASSQGQSNQPQHF
TRBJ2-7 | TRBV2 | 15 | NA | CASSAAWGITYEQYF
TRBJ1-2 | TRBV11-2 | 16 | TRBD1 | CASSLGRGPFVVGYTF
TRBJ1-1 | TRBV7-9 | 13 | NA | CASRELSNAEAFF
TRBJ1-2 | TRBV2 | 13 | NA | CASSSDRNYGYTF
TRBJ2-5 | TRBV28 | 13 | NA | CASSSTNQETQYF
TRBJ2-1 | TRBV6-1 | 14 | NA | CASSDGSSYNEQFF
TRBJ2-5 | TRBV2 | 13 | NA | CASGLEDGGTQYF
TRBJ1-2 | TRBV11-1 | 14 | NA | CASSPSGHYYGYTF
TRBJ2-5 | TRBV7-8 | 13 | NA | CASSLVGPETQYF
TRBJ2-7 | TRBV12-3/TRBV12-4 | 11 | NA | CASSSFYEQYF
TRBJ2-1 | TRBV19 | 15 | TRBD2 | CASSPTSGEYNEQFF
TRBJ1-3 | TRBV9 | 14 | NA | CASSVGVGGNTIYF
TRBJ2-7 | TRBV15 | 14 | TRBD2 | CATSGRLAGNEQYF
TRBJ2-2 | TRBV5-1 | 13 | NA | CASSLDRKGELFF
TRBJ1-1 | TRBV18 | 14 | NA | CASSPTSESTEAFF
TRBJ1-6 | TRBV6-6 | 16 | TRBD1 | CASSYSQGAFNSPLHF
TRBJ1-5 | TRBV2 | 13 | NA | CASDVSGNQPQHF
TRBJ2-5 | TRBV3-1/TRBV3-2 | 15 | TRBD1 | CASSSIRDSQETQYF
TRBJ1-1 | TRBV7-8 | 14 | NA | CASSPAELNTEAFF
TRBJ1-1 | TRBV19 | 13 | NA | CASSPRTYTEAFF
TRBJ2-7 | TRBV6-5 | 15 | TRBD2 | CASRQRLAGSYEQYF
TRBJ2-5 | TRBV5-8 | 17 | TRBD1 | CASSQGQGGRVQETQYF
TRBJ1-2 | TRBV9 | 14 | NA | CASSVDRGVYGYTF
TRBJ2-1 | TRBV28 | 12 | NA | CASSSFYNEQFF
TRBJ1-5 | TRBV2 | 14 | NA | CASSVVRSNQPQHF
TRBJ1-1 | TRBV9 | 13 | NA | CASSVEQNTEAFF
TRBJ2-7 | TRBV19 | 13 | NA | CASSSGTSQVKYF
TRBJ1-2 | TRBV19 | 14 | NA | CASSIFGISYGYTF
TRBJ1-2 | TRBV25-1 | 13 | NA | CATLQGTAYGYTF
TRBJ1-1 | TRBV6-5 | 15 | NA | CASTERQVRNTEAFF
TRBJ1-1 | TRBV9 | 15 | NA | CASKKEGSSAGEAFF
TRBJ1-1 | TRBV30 | 16 | NA | CAWSSFFRRAGTEAFF
TRBJ1-5 | TRBV12-3/TRBV12-4 | 12 | NA | CASNGAGQPQHF